Following are 30 T cell receptor beta chains from one sample sequenced in a study of blood T cell repertoires in COVID-19. Profiled with immunoSEQ multiplex PCR; TCRdb holds only in-frame clones, not every one. This table has roughly 450,000 clones, 80% to 95% appearing once. Source material: PBMCs or T cells enriched from blood (not recorded which). These receptors were taken from a man between 18 and 29 years old who had recovered from COVID-19.

The DNA of the CDR3 is TGTGCCACCAGCCCCCGAACGGGGGAGGGCCTGTACGAGCAGTACTTC. It yields the protein CATSPRTGEGLYEQYF. The V call is TRBV15, the J call TRBJ2-7, with 7 bases fitting TRBD2. The V gene end was trimmed by 5 bases and the J gene end by 4 bases; junction bases not matched to a gene: 14. CDR3 length: 16 amino acids. Per germline, CDR1 LNHNV and CDR2 YYDKDF (reference sequence). The entire variable domain, with the rest obtained from reference TRBV15 and TRBJ2-7, is as follows: DAMVIQNPRYQVTQFGKPVTLSCSQTLNHNVMYWYQQKSSQAPKLLFHYYDKDFNNEADTPDNFQSRRPNTSFCFLDIRSPGLGDTAMYLCATSPRTGEGLYEQYFGPGTRLTVT.

This chain links TRBV19 with TRBJ2-1, with D possibly TRBD2 on 5 matching bases. Germline CDR1 and CDR2: LNHDA and SQIVND (reference sequence). Trimming shortened V by 5 bases and J by 10 bases, and 9 bases separated the two germline ends. The CDR3 contains 11 residues. The CDR3 spells CASSLGGEQFF. CDR3 bases: TGTGCCAGTAGTCTAGGCGGGGAGCAGTTCTTC.

The chain combines TRBV6-2 or TRBV6-3 with TRBJ2-5; 7 bases match TRBD2. Germline V CDR1 and CDR2: MNHEY, SVGEGT. V shed 2 bases and J 5 bases; nucleotides not matched to a gene: 5. CDR3 length: 14 residues. CDR3 in DNA: TGTGCCAGCAGTTACGGGGGGGAGTTGGAGACCCAGTACTTC. The encoded protein is CASSYGGELETQYF.

The J gene is TRBJ1-5, the V gene TRBV5-6; 11 bases match TRBD1. CDR3 length equals 15 residues. Losses at the gene ends were 3 bases for V and 5 bases for J; bases not matched to a gene: 4. Germline CDR1 and CDR2: SGHDT and YYEEEE. DNA of the CDR3: TGTGCCAGCAGCTATGGACAGGGGGCATATCAGCCCCAGCATTTT. It is translated as CASSYGQGAYQPQHF.

J is TRBJ2-7 and V is TRBV6-1; 9 bases are a match to TRBD1. The CDR3 contains 16 residues. In germline, CDR1 is MNHNS, CDR2 SASEGT. Germline trimming cut 2 bases from V and 4 bases from J; bases unmatched to any gene: 9. This chain's CDR3 is CASSEFVGQGGYEQYF. For the CDR3, the DNA is TGTGCCAGCAGTGAATTTGTGGGACAGGGAGGATACGAGCAGTACTTC.

V gene TRBV5-1 combines with J gene TRBJ1-6, with D perhaps matching TRBD1 (6 bases). This CDR3 is 16 amino acids long. The V gene lost 4 bases and the J gene lost 6 bases, with 17 bases spanning the gap. Germline lookup yields CDR1 SGHRS and CDR2 YFSETQ. CDR3 sequence (DNA): TGCGCCAGCAGCATTTCAGGGGAATTGGGTAATTCACCCCTCCACTTT. Translation: CASSISGELGNSPLHF.

This chain uses TRBV28 with TRBJ1-2, with 8 bases lining up with TRBD1. CDR3 size: 18 residues. Trimming cost V 3 bases and J 2 bases; bases outside gene matches: 14. CDR1 and CDR2 (germline): MDHEN, SYDVKM. This CDR3 is CASSFQLSIQGVNYGYTF. The CDR3 DNA reads TGTGCCAGCAGTTTCCAACTTTCAATACAGGGGGTAAACTATGGCTACACCTTC.

V gene TRBV7-3 combines with J gene TRBJ1-5, with 7 bases that match TRBD1. The CDR3 sequence is 16 residues long. V shed 6 bases and J 3 bases; nucleotides not matched to a gene: 11. CDR1 SGHTA and CDR2 FQGTGA come from the germline V gene. This CDR3 is CASSGSPGGNNQPQHF. The CDR3 DNA reads TGTGCCAGCAGTGGGTCGCCAGGGGGGAACAATCAGCCCCAGCATTTT.

The genes are TRBV5-1 and TRBJ1-4, with D unclear. Trimming pared 3 bases from V and 3 bases from J, leaving 12 bases between. CDR1 is SGHRS, CDR2 YFSETQ, per germline. The CDR3 is 15 residues long. DNA for the CDR3: TGCGCCAGCAGCTGGCGGTCGGCGGCTAATGAAAAACTGTTTTTT. Protein: CASSWRSAANEKLFF.

This rearrangement joins TRBV12-5 to TRBJ1-1; D is ambiguous. The CDR3 extends over 11 amino acids. CDR1 and CDR2 (germline): LGHNT, FRNRAP. Trimming cost V 8 bases and J 8 bases, with 12 bases left between them. Here the CDR3 DNA reads TGTGCTAGTCTTCCTGAGCACGAAGCTTTCTTT. Its translation: CASLPEHEAFF.

CDR3 bases: TGTGCCAGCAGTGAAACAGGGTTCTCTGGAAACACCATATATTTT. It translates to CASSETGFSGNTIYF. The chain uses TRBV2 and TRBJ1-3; a weak D match, TRBD1 (6 bases). The CDR3 length is 15 residues. Deletions cut 2 bases from V and 0 bases from J, with 8 bases between. Per the germline V gene, CDR1 is SNHLY and CDR2 is FYNNEI.

The chain employs TRBV30 and TRBJ2-5; 7 bases are shared with TRBD2. Germline-derived CDR1 and CDR2 are GTSNPN and SVGIG (reference sequence). CDR3 length: 15 residues. Trimming cost V 2 bases and J 0 bases; bases outside gene matches: 6. The CDR3 loop is CAWSKSGIDQETQYF. The CDR3 DNA sequence: TGTGCCTGGAGTAAAAGCGGGATTGACCAAGAGACCCAGTACTTC.

CDR3 DNA: TGTGCCAGCCCCTTGAGGGACACTTCTAGCACAGATACGCAGTATTTT. It codes for CASPLRDTSSTDTQYF. The chain links TRBV21-1 to TRBJ2-3; the table calls TRBD1, which could not be checked here. TRBV21-1 constitutes a pseudogene. The CDR3 has 16 amino acids.

V gene TRBV5-4 combines with J gene TRBJ2-1; D is undetermined. The CDR3 is 12 residues long. Germline V gene data show CDR1 as SGHNT and CDR2 as YYREEE (reference sequence). V lost 1 base, J lost 5 bases, and 4 bases lay in between. The CDR3 protein is CASSLYDNEQFF. The DNA of the CDR3 is TGTGCCAGCAGCTTGTATGACAATGAGCAGTTCTTC.

The rearrangement joins TRBV28 to TRBJ1-2; 7 bases match TRBD1. V gave up 7 bases and J gave up 1 base; unmatched junction bases: 15. Looked up from germline, CDR1 is MDHEN and CDR2 is SYDVKM. The CDR3 totals 17 residues. The CDR3 DNA reads TGTGCCAGCAAGCAGGGGGTCCGAACCCTAGTTAACTATGGCTACACCTTC. Its translation is CASKQGVRTLVNYGYTF.

Concerning this clone: Distinct nucleotide sequences in the sample also encode this CDR3. This chain connects TRBV5-1 to TRBJ2-7; 7 bases line up with TRBD2. This CDR3 contains 13 residues. The V and J ends lost 2 bases and 3 bases, in that order; junction bases with no gene match: 2. CDR1 is SGHRS and CDR2 is YFSETQ in the germline V gene. In nucleotides, the CDR3 is TGCGCCAGCAGCTTATCGGGGGGCTACGAGCAGTACTTC. Its protein is CASSLSGGYEQYF.

This clone was seen only once. The V and J genes are TRBV10-1 and TRBJ1-1; the match to TRBD1 covers 7 bases. The V gene's germline CDR1 is WNHNN and CDR2 SYGVQD (reference sequence). V was pared by 6 bases and J by 6 bases, with 19 bases of the junction left unmatched. CDR3 size: 17 residues. CDR3 nucleotide sequence: TGCGCCAGCAGCAAAATAGGGACAGTGGGGGGTAGCGCTGAAGCTTTCTTT. Translating it yields CASSKIGTVGGSAEAFF.

This chain links TRBV19 with TRBJ2-1; possibly TRBD1 for D (6 bases). The V and J ends lost 6 bases and 4 bases respectively, with 16 bases between them. Germline-derived CDR1 and CDR2 are LNHDA and SQIVND (reference sequence). The CDR3 spans 15 residues. The CDR3 DNA follows: TGTGCCAGTAGCCCTTCCAACAGGGATTACAATGAGCAGTTCTTC. Translation gives CASSPSNRDYNEQFF.

This clone showed up just once. The chain uses TRBV6-6 and TRBJ1-2; 7 nucleotides match TRBD1. V trimming: 1 base; J trimming: 8 bases; junction bases outside the gene matches: 10. Germline V gives CDR1 MNHNY, CDR2 SVGAGI (reference sequence). This CDR3 region has 15 residues. The CDR3 DNA sequence: TGTGCCAGCAGTTACTTACCGGGACAGCCTAGGGGCTACACCTTC. It codes for CASSYLPGQPRGYTF.

This chain uses TRBV3-1 (or the pseudogene TRBV3-2) with TRBJ1-2, with D perhaps TRBD1 (6 bases). Germline CDR1 and CDR2: LGHDT and YNNKEL (reference sequence). This CDR3 has 15 amino acids. The germline V and J ends were trimmed by 4 bases and 4 bases, with 16 bases remaining between them. This CDR3 is CASSPLDRIIYGYTF. CDR3 DNA sequence: TGTGCCAGCAGCCCACTCGACAGGATCATCTATGGCTACACCTTC.

The chain links TRBV9 to TRBJ1-6; no clear D gene. Trimming removed 1 base at V and 0 bases at J, with 5 bases between. Germline V gene lookup returns CDR1 SGDLS and CDR2 YYNGEE. The CDR3 extends over 15 amino acids. CDR3 sequence: CASSVLSSYNSPLHF. CDR3 coding DNA: TGTGCCAGCAGCGTACTTAGCTCCTATAATTCACCCCTCCACTTT.

This sequence joins TRBV28 and TRBJ1-3; 8 bases agree with TRBD1. This CDR3 has 16 residues. V lost 1 base to trimming and J lost 0 bases; unmatched junction nucleotides: 2. CDR1 and CDR2 (germline): MDHEN, SYDVKM. The CDR3: CASSLSGGASGNTIYF. The DNA of the CDR3 is TGTGCCAGCAGTTTATCAGGGGGCGCCTCTGGAAACACCATATATTTT.

The rearrangement links TRBV15 to TRBJ1-2; TRBD1 matches 7 bases. V gave up 0 bases and J gave up 8 bases; unmatched junction bases: 12. The V gene's germline CDR1 is LNHNV and CDR2 YYDKDF (reference sequence). The CDR3 is 16 residues long. In nucleotides, the CDR3 is TGTGCCACCAGCAGAGATTACAGGGGATATCCCCGCGGCTACACCTTC. This translates into CATSRDYRGYPRGYTF.

This clone was counted a few times. V is TRBV15 and J is TRBJ1-5; D might be TRBD1 (6 bases). V shed 0 bases and J shed 2 bases, with 8 bases lying between them. Germline-derived CDR1 and CDR2 are LNHNV and YYDKDF (reference sequence). The CDR3 extends over 15 amino acids. The CDR3 nucleotides read TGTGCCACCAGCAGAGATAACAGGGGCAATCAGCCCCAGCATTTT. This encodes CATSRDNRGNQPQHF.

The chain couples TRBV3-1 (or the pseudogene TRBV3-2) to TRBJ1-1; D remains ambiguous. The V and J ends lost 3 bases and 0 bases respectively, with 17 bases between them. The CDR3 has 17 amino acids. CDR1 is LGHDT and CDR2 is YNNKEL in the germline V gene (reference sequence). As DNA, the CDR3 is TGTGCCAGCAGCCATAGTTCCCGGGGTAGGGTGAACACTGAAGCTTTCTTT. Translation gives CASSHSSRGRVNTEAFF.

V and J are TRBV5-1 and TRBJ2-7; 10 nucleotides align to TRBD1. CDR1 is SGHRS and CDR2 is YFSETQ in the germline V gene. The J segment lost 5 bases and the V segment lost 0 bases, leaving 2 bases of the junction unmatched. This CDR3 has 14 residues. The CDR3 nucleotides are TGCGCCAGCAGCTTGGAAGGGACAGGGGACGAGCAGTACTTC. Protein product: CASSLEGTGDEQYF.

The chain uses TRBV27 and TRBJ1-2; D ambiguous. Germline-derived CDR1 and CDR2 are MNHEY and SMNVEV (reference sequence). The CDR3 contains 13 residues. V lost 3 bases and J 5 bases, leaving 10 bases between the germline ends. CDR3 coding DNA: TGTGCCAGCAGTTTTTCGGGAGCGTATGGCTACACCTTC. It yields the protein CASSFSGAYGYTF.

The gene calls are TRBV18 and TRBJ1-5; no clear D. The CDR3 has 13 residues. V was trimmed by 2 bases and J by 3 bases, leaving 5 bases between them. Germline-derived CDR1 and CDR2 are KGHSH and LQKENI. The CDR3 bases are TGTGCCAGCTCACCAACAGACAATCAGCCCCAGCATTTT. Translating gives CASSPTDNQPQHF. The full variable domain, with the rest looked up from reference TRBV18 and TRBJ1-5, is NAGVMQNPRHLVRRRGQEARLRCSPMKGHSHVYWYRQLPEEGLKFMVYLQKENIIDESGMPKERFSAEFPKEGPSILRIQQVVRGDSAAYFCASSPTDNQPQHFGDGTRLSIL.

The genes are TRBV5-6 and TRBJ2-7, with D possibly being TRBD1 (6 bases). Between the trimmed V and J ends, which lost 2 bases and 0 bases, there was a span of 9 bases. In germline, CDR1 is SGHDT, CDR2 YYEEEE. The CDR3 has 14 amino acids. Written as DNA, the CDR3 is TGTGCCAGCAGCTTTGCAGGGGCCTCCTACGAGCAGTACTTC. It encodes CASSFAGASYEQYF.

The chain combines TRBV11-2 with TRBJ2-7, with a weak D call TRBD1 (6 bases). The CDR3 spans 16 residues. Between the trimmed V and J ends, which lost 6 bases and 1 base, there was a span of 19 bases. Germline V lookup: CDR1 SGHAT, CDR2 FQNNGV. The CDR3, as DNA: TGTGCCAGCAGTGGGGCAGGGGTTGAGGGATCCTACGAGCAGTACTTC. This encodes CASSGAGVEGSYEQYF. Full variable domain (outside the CDR3, taken from reference TRBV11-2 and TRBJ2-7): EAGVAQSPRYKIIEKRQSVAFWCNPISGHATLYWYQQILGQGPKLLIQFQNNGVVDDSQLPKDRFSAERLKGVDSTLKIQPAKLEDSAVYLCASSGAGVEGSYEQYFGPGTRLTVT.